Sequencing of this T cell receptor (beta chain) was carried out in a study of T cell repertoires in cytomegalovirus infection. Across the study: CMV infection plus the matching HLA type was flagged by public TCR beta signatures.

Study findings and constraints: HLA-C-restricted CMV-specific TCR beta clonotypes were dominant in the ex vivo response. CMV carriers having the relevant HLA were flagged by cumulative public TCR beta family frequency.

TCRdb reprocessed the reads via MiXCR and lists one record per CDR3 protein. The data hold about 890,000 distinct CDR3 sequences, with more than 25% observed a single time. To note about this clonotype: The antigen remains unidentified. One end of the junction is discordant with germline, which a read error may explain.

Germline CDR1 is SGHVS and CDR2 is FNYEAQ. CDR3 length equals 13 residues. This chain links TRBV7-6 with TRBJ2-1; D uncertain. Here the sequenced sample was cultured CD8+ T cells from PBMCs, taken from culture after CMV antigen stimulation. The TCR originated in a human donor in good health (CMV status not recorded). Some clones in this sample may be carry-over from other donors' samples. This CDR3 reads CASSWVENNEQFF. The CDR3 DNA is TGTGCTAGCAGCTGGGTTGAAAACAATGAGCAGTTCTTC.